Listed below are T cell receptor beta chains from one sample, sequenced in a study of CD8+ T cells in alopecia areata. Some clones are missing from TCRdb's copy, which holds only in-frame ones; the method was immunoSEQ multiplex PCR. This table holds fewer than 110,000 clones, about four fifths found once. The sequencing used CD8+ T cells sorted from blood, collected at week 24, from a patient treated with tofacitinib. Receptor source: a human donor with alopecia areata. Each CDR3 is given with its conserved first and last residue. The order of the fields is J gene, V gene, clone size, D gene, CDR3 DNA, CDR3 protein. D genes are given only for firm matches. Expanded clones are given a class, and other clones once, few, many or no size at all.

TRBJ2-3 TRBV11-3 - - TGTGCCAGCAGCTTTAGGAATACGCAGTATTTT CASSFRNTQYF
TRBJ2-5 TRBV10-3 few - TGTGCCATCAGTGAGCCGGACCAAGAGACCCAGTACTTC CAISEPDQETQYF
TRBJ1-1 TRBV2 few - TGTGCCAGCGTCCGGCGGACTGAAGCTTTCTTT CASVRRTEAFF
TRBJ2-1 TRBV5-1 - - TGCGCCAGCAGCTTGGGACAGGACTCCTACAATGAGCAGTTCTTC CASSLGQDSYNEQFF
TRBJ1-5 TRBV19 - - TGTGCCAGTACACGGGGAACCAATCAGCCCCAGCATTTT CASTRGTNQPQHF
TRBJ1-6 TRBV10-2 - TRBD1 TGCGCCAGCAGTGAGACAGGGGGCTTAGATTCACCCCTCCACTTT CASSETGGLDSPLHF
TRBJ2-7 TRBV9 - TRBD2 TGTGCCAGCAGCTCCCTCCAGCGGGGGGCCTCCGAGCAGTACTTC CASSSLQRGASEQYF
TRBJ2-2 TRBV4-3 - - TGCGCCAGCAGCCAAGTTATACTTGGGCCCGGGGAGCTGTTTTTT CASSQVILGPGELFF
TRBJ2-1 TRBV5-1 once TRBD2 TGCGCCAGCAGCCTCGCTAGCGGGGGGCTCGACAATGAGCAGTTCTTC CASSLASGGLDNEQFF
TRBJ2-7 TRBV9 - TRBD1 TGTGCCAGCAGCGGGACAGGGAATTGGTACGAGCAGTACTTC CASSGTGNWYEQYF
TRBJ2-2 TRBV7-9 - TRBD1 TGTGCCAGCAGCCCGGGACAGGCCATGTTTGTGGGGGAGCTGTTTTTT CASSPGQAMFVGELFF
TRBJ2-1 TRBV7-6 - - TGTGCCAGCAGCTTCACCCCTCATGAGCAGTTCTTC CASSFTPHEQFF
TRBJ2-7 TRBV4-3 - - TGCGCCAGCAGTTCCTCCTACGAGCAGTACTTC CASSSSYEQYF
TRBJ2-3 TRBV7-2 - TRBD2 TGTGCCAGCAGTCACACTAGCGGGAAGCGCACAGATACGCAGTATTTT CASSHTSGKRTDTQYF
TRBJ2-6 TRBV4-3 - - TGCGCCAGCAGCCAAGATCGCCTAATCTCTGGGGCCAACGTCCTGACTTTC CASSQDRLISGANVLTF
TRBJ2-7 TRBV27 - TRBD1 TGTGCCAGCAGTTTCTCAACCTCCGGGACAGGGATCTACGAGCAGTACTTC CASSFSTSGTGIYEQYF
TRBJ2-7 TRBV4-2 - - TGTGCCAGCAGCCAAGAGGGAGACTTCTACGAGCAGTACTTC CASSQEGDFYEQYF
TRBJ2-1 TRBV29-1 - - TGCAGCGCTCTAGGGTATGAGCAGTTCTTC CSALGYEQFF
TRBJ2-3 TRBV29-1 once - TGCAGCGCTTTGGGGGGACAGACCACAGATACGCAGTATTTT CSALGGQTTDTQYF
TRBJ1-3 TRBV7-9 once - TGTGCCAGCAGCCCCACTCTCTCTGGAAACACCATATATTTT CASSPTLSGNTIYF
TRBJ2-3 TRBV7-2 - TRBD2 TGTGCCAGCAGCTTAGCCCCTAGCGGGGTCGGAGATACGCAGTATTTT CASSLAPSGVGDTQYF
TRBJ2-1 TRBV5-4 few - TGTGCCAGCAGCACAAGCTCCTACAATGAGCAGTTCTTC CASSTSSYNEQFF
TRBJ2-1 TRBV9 - - TGTGCCAGCAGCCTGTCAGGTGATTCCTACAATGAGCAGTTCTTC CASSLSGDSYNEQFF
TRBJ2-4 TRBV21-1 - - TGTGCCAGCAGTCAAGGGGTAGCCAAAAACATTCAGTACTTC CASSQGVAKNIQYF
TRBJ2-3 TRBV27 - TRBD2 TGTGCCACCTCCGGGCTAGCGGGGGGTGATACGCAGTATTTT CATSGLAGGDTQYF
TRBJ1-2 TRBV27 - - TGTGCCAGCAGTTCGGGCAGGGGTGCTGGCTACACCTTC CASSSGRGAGYTF
TRBJ1-1 TRBV4-3 - - TGCGCCAGCAGCCAATCTTACAGGTTGGGGACTGAAGCTTTCTTT CASSQSYRLGTEAFF
TRBJ1-2 TRBV4-1 - - TGCGCCAGCAGCCAAGGGTGGGGGTCGGAAAGCTATGGCTACACCTTC CASSQGWGSESYGYTF
TRBJ1-2 TRBV6-1 - TRBD1 TGTGCCAGCAGTGGTGGGTCAGGGGGCGGATTCAGTGGCTACACCTTC CASSGGSGGGFSGYTF
TRBJ1-2 TRBV7-2 - - TGTGCCAGCAGCTTTATGGCAGGGGCTGGCTACACCTTC CASSFMAGAGYTF
TRBJ2-7 TRBV6-5 - - TGTGCCAGCAGTTACTCCAGTGGGGGTTCCGAGCAGTACTTC CASSYSSGGSEQYF
TRBJ2-2 TRBV28 - - TGTGCCTCCTCCCTATCCCAGCTCACCGGGGAGCTGTTTTTT CASSLSQLTGELFF
TRBJ2-3 TRBV6-5 once - TGTGCCAGCAGTTACTCGGGGGGCGCAGATACGCAGTATTTT CASSYSGGADTQYF
TRBJ1-5 TRBV5-6 - - TGTGCCAGCAGCTTGCAGGGTAGCAATCAGCCCCAGCATTTT CASSLQGSNQPQHF
TRBJ2-1 TRBV27 - TRBD2 TGTGCCAGCATTCAGGTAGCGGGGGGGCGTGAGCAGTTCTTC CASIQVAGGREQFF
TRBJ2-3 TRBV4-3 - TRBD2 TGCGCCAGCAGCCAGCGGGGGGGCGTGAGCCCCACAGATACGCAGTATTTT CASSQRGGVSPTDTQYF
TRBJ1-5 TRBV6-5 few - TGTGCCAGCAGTGGGGCAGGGAGCAATCAGCCCCAGCATTTT CASSGAGSNQPQHF
TRBJ2-7 TRBV7-2 - - TGTGCCAGCAGCTTAGGAGGGGCTCCCTACGAGCAGTACTTC CASSLGGAPYEQYF
TRBJ1-2 TRBV12-5 - - TGTGCTAGTGGTTTGGTATTGTTGGGGACTTCTAACTATGGCTACACCTTC CASGLVLLGTSNYGYTF
TRBJ2-7 TRBV15 - TRBD1 TGTGCCACCAGCAGAGATACGGGGACAGACTCCTACGAGCAGTACTTC CATSRDTGTDSYEQYF
TRBJ2-7 TRBV29-1 - - TGCAGCGTTGGAGACACGTCGAGTAGCTACGAGCAGTACTTC CSVGDTSSSYEQYF
TRBJ2-2 TRBV4-3 - TRBD2 TGCGCCAGCAGCCCGGGACTAGCGGGGATCGCGAACACCGGGGAGCTGTTTTTT CASSPGLAGIANTGELFF
TRBJ2-7 TRBV6-5 - - TGTGCCAGCAGTACGACTTTGGGGGCAGCCTACGAGCAGTACTTC CASSTTLGAAYEQYF
TRBJ2-2 TRBV15 - - TGTGCCACCAGCAGAGATTTGAACACCGGGGAGCTGTTTTTT CATSRDLNTGELFF
TRBJ1-5 TRBV7-9 - - TGTGCCAGCAGCCTGAAGGGCAATCAGCCCCAGCATTTT CASSLKGNQPQHF